A selection of T cell receptor beta chains follows, all from one sample in a study of immune evolution from preneoplasia to lung adenocarcinoma. The table came from immunoSEQ multiplex PCR; TCRdb's copy has only in-frame clones and leaves some out. The data contain some 5,000 clones, 65% to 85% of them singletons. Sequencing was performed on FFPE normal lung tissue adjacent to the tumor. The origin of the receptors is a person aged 45-69 years with lung adenocarcinoma. CDR3s include the opening cysteine and the closing phenylalanine or tryptophan. The D gene is left open where the match is weak. Some rows have no size entry. The others give once, few or many, or a class for an expanded clone.

TRBV7-9,TRBD1,TRBJ2-7,-,CASSLAGTGMAYEQYF,TGTGCCAGCAGCTTAGCCGGGACAGGGATGGCCTACGAGCAGTACTTC
TRBV6-5,-,TRBJ1-2,-,CASNNGGRGYGYTF,TGTGCCAGCAACAACGGAGGGAGAGGCTATGGCTACACCTTC
TRBV4-2,-,TRBJ1-2,-,CASSQDGQGGGYTF,TGTGCCAGCAGCCAAGATGGGCAGGGAGGCGGCTACACCTTC
TRBV11-3,-,TRBJ2-2,-,CASSLTPVAGELFF,TGTGCCAGCAGCCTTACCCCGGTGGCCGGGGAGCTGTTTTTT
TRBV30,TRBD1,TRBJ1-1,-,CAQRTGVGTEAFF,TGTGCCCAAAGGACAGGGGTGGGCACTGAAGCTTTCTTT
TRBV11-3,-,TRBJ2-5,-,CASSPTLSDQETQYF,TGTGCCAGCAGCCCCACGTTGTCGGACCAAGAGACCCAGTACTTC
TRBV25-1,-,TRBJ2-7,once,CASSGAKTYEQYF,TGTGCCAGCAGTGGGGCCAAGACCTACGAGCAGTACTTC
TRBV5-1,TRBD2,TRBJ2-7,once,CASSPDPSGTYEQYF,TGCGCCAGCAGCCCGGACCCTAGCGGAACCTACGAGCAGTACTTC
TRBV2,TRBD2,TRBJ2-7,-,CASSPGTSGSRYEQYF,TGTGCCAGCAGCCCCGGGACTAGCGGGAGTAGGTACGAGCAGTACTTC
TRBV7-2,TRBD1,TRBJ1-1,few,CASSPRGGNTEAFF,TGTGCCAGCAGCCCCAGGGGGGGGAACACTGAAGCTTTCTTT
TRBV19,TRBD1,TRBJ2-3,-,CASSTQGAFYF,TGTGCCAGTAGTACCCAGGGGGCTTTCTATTTT
TRBV6-5,-,TRBJ1-2,-,CASRSGQQYGYTF,TGTGCCAGCAGATCCGGGCAGCAGTATGGCTACACCTTC
TRBV11-2,TRBD1,TRBJ1-2,-,CASSSLTGGNYGYTF,TGTGCCAGCAGCTCCTTAACAGGGGGCAACTATGGCTACACCTTC
TRBV5-6,TRBD1,TRBJ1-5,-,CASSLASRGRRQPQHF,TGTGCCAGCAGCTTGGCCAGCAGGGGGCGACGACAGCCCCAGCATTTT
TRBV28,-,TRBJ1-5,once,CASSLYRDGQPQHF,TGTGCCAGCAGTTTATACAGGGACGGTCAGCCCCAGCATTTT
TRBV11-3,TRBD2,TRBJ2-7,few,CASSLKLAGAKQYF,TGTGCCAGCAGCTTAAAACTAGCGGGAGCTAAGCAGTACTTC
TRBV29-1,-,TRBJ1-5,-,CSVLVQARGDQPQHF,TGCAGCGTCCTGGTGCAGGCCCGAGGGGATCAGCCCCAGCATTTT
TRBV2,-,TRBJ1-1,-,CASSLQTMNTEAFF,TGTGCCAGCAGTCTCCAGACTATGAACACTGAAGCTTTCTTT
TRBV5-1,-,TRBJ1-1,-,CASSLAGGYTEAFF,TGCGCCAGCAGCTTAGCTGGGGGCTACACTGAAGCTTTCTTT
TRBV11-2,-,TRBJ1-1,-,CASSLRSDTEAFF,TGTGCCAGCAGCTTAAGGTCAGACACTGAAGCTTTCTTT
TRBV7-3,-,TRBJ2-1,-,CASSLMVGNEQFF,TGTGCCAGCAGCTTAATGGTTGGCAATGAGCAGTTCTTC
TRBV29-1,TRBD1,TRBJ2-7,-,CSGGQGRYEQYF,TGCAGCGGAGGACAGGGGAGGTACGAGCAGTACTTC
TRBV6-6,TRBD2,TRBJ2-1,once,CASMPSGIGSYNEQFF,TGTGCCAGCATGCCTAGCGGGATAGGCTCCTACAATGAGCAGTTCTTC
TRBV4-2,-,TRBJ1-1,-,CASSQGGRQNTEAFF,TGTGCCAGCAGCCAAGGCGGCAGACAGAACACTGAAGCTTTCTTT
TRBV28,-,TRBJ2-7,-,CASRISEKSSYEQYF,TGTGCCAGCAGAATCAGTGAGAAGAGCTCCTACGAGCAGTACTTC
TRBV6-4,-,TRBJ2-3,-,CASSEQGTDTQYF,TGTGCCAGCAGTGAACAGGGCACAGATACGCAGTATTTT
TRBV11-2,-,TRBJ2-1,few,CASSFSRNNEQFF,TGTGCCAGCAGCTTTAGTCGAAACAATGAGCAGTTCTTC
TRBV19,-,TRBJ1-2,-,CASSRRPDKTGLRGYTF,TGTGCCAGTAGTAGACGACCTGACAAGACAGGCCTCAGGGGCTACACCTTC
TRBV5-1,-,TRBJ1-5,few,CASSLAGDQPQHF,TGCGCCAGCAGCTTGGCCGGGGACCAGCCCCAGCATTTT
TRBV5-4,TRBD1,TRBJ1-2,-,CASSLGGSGTGVFGYTF,TGTGCCAGCAGCTTGGGAGGTTCCGGGACAGGGGTATTTGGCTACACCTTC
TRBV29-1,TRBD1,TRBJ1-4,-,CSVGDRGTNEKLFF,TGCAGCGTTGGAGACAGGGGAACTAATGAAAAACTGTTTTTT
TRBV11-2,-,TRBJ2-1,-,CASSAQGSYNEQFF,TGTGCCAGCAGCGCACAGGGATCATACAATGAGCAGTTCTTC
TRBV5-1,TRBD1,TRBJ1-1,-,CASTGGMNTEAFF,TGCGCCAGCACAGGGGGCATGAACACTGAAGCTTTCTTT
TRBV9,-,TRBJ2-1,-,CASSLLTGSYNEQFF,TGTGCCAGCAGCCTTCTGACAGGATCCTACAATGAGCAGTTCTTC
TRBV25-1,-,TRBJ1-3,-,CASSEWGDGNTIYF,TGTGCCAGCAGTGAATGGGGGGATGGAAACACCATATATTTT
TRBV9,-,TRBJ2-7,-,CASSPPVGTGEQYF,TGTGCCAGCAGCCCCCCAGTGGGGACGGGAGAGCAGTACTTC
TRBV7-9,-,TRBJ1-3,once,CASSYRAATVRSGNTIYF,TGTGCCAGCAGTTACCGAGCAGCGACGGTTCGGTCTGGAAACACCATATATTTT
TRBV6-5,-,TRBJ1-2,-,CASSYDRTFYGYTF,TGTGCCAGCAGTTACGACAGGACCTTTTATGGCTACACCTTC
TRBV6-6,TRBD2,TRBJ2-2,-,CASLSGSHIRELFF,TGTGCCAGCCTTAGCGGGAGTCATATCCGGGAGCTGTTTTTT
TRBV5-4,TRBD2,TRBJ2-7,-,CASSPGTNTYEQYF,TGTGCCAGCAGCCCGGGGACTAACACCTACGAGCAGTACTTC
TRBV5-1,-,TRBJ2-7,-,CATRREAASSYEQYF,TGCGCCACCCGGCGAGAGGCTGCAAGCTCCTACGAGCAGTACTTC
TRBV5-6,-,TRBJ2-5,-,CASSLRRRSSETQYF,TGTGCCAGCAGCTTGAGGCGGCGTAGCTCAGAGACCCAGTACTTC
TRBV2,-,TRBJ1-2,-,CASSVRPRGDGYTF,TGTGCCAGCAGCGTGCGGCCTCGAGGCGATGGCTACACCTTC
TRBV28,-,TRBJ1-5,once,CASSLTGGGLSNQPQHF,TGTGCCAGCAGTCTCACGGGGGGGGGCCTTAGCAATCAGCCCCAGCATTTT
TRBV9,-,TRBJ1-1,few,CASSVVMNTEAFF,TGTGCCAGCAGCGTAGTTATGAACACTGAAGCTTTCTTT
TRBV7-2,-,TRBJ1-2,-,CASSHGPKTEKKYGYTF,TGTGCCAGCAGCCACGGTCCGAAGACCGAAAAAAAATATGGCTACACCTTC
TRBV5-1,TRBD2,TRBJ2-2,-,CASSLGLADTGELFF,TGCGCCAGCAGCTTGGGACTAGCGGACACCGGGGAGCTGTTTTTT
TRBV30,TRBD1,TRBJ1-5,-,CAWSAQGGFQPQHF,TGTGCCTGGAGTGCACAGGGGGGATTTCAGCCCCAGCATTTT
TRBV5-6,-,TRBJ1-1,-,CASSLTGNTEAFF,TGTGCCAGCAGCTTAACGGGGAACACTGAAGCTTTCTTT
TRBV18,-,TRBJ2-6,-,CASSPPGRAGANVLTF,TGTGCCAGCTCACCACCGGGTCGTGCCGGGGCCAACGTCCTGACTTTC
TRBV10-1,-,TRBJ2-4,-,CASSEGGAKNIQYF,TGCGCCAGCAGTGAGGGGGGAGCCAAAAACATTCAGTACTTC
TRBV7-9,-,TRBJ2-1,few,CASSLLQGYEQFF,TGTGCCAGCAGCTTACTACAGGGATATGAGCAGTTCTTC
TRBV19,-,TRBJ1-1,-,CASSMGRGTEAFF,TGTGCCAGTAGTATGGGTAGGGGGACTGAAGCTTTCTTT